The text below deals with one T cell receptor (beta chain). As yet, its antigen is unknown. TCRdb reanalysed the reads using MiXCR and keeps one entry per CDR3 protein. Of around 130,000 distinct CDR3 sequences listed, roughly a quarter are singletons. The sample comes from a study of T cell repertoires in cytomegalovirus infection. This clonotype was obtained from a human donor in good health (CMV status not recorded). Some clones in this sample may be carry-over from other donors' samples. Material for sequencing was PBMCs, sequenced either directly or after in vitro stimulation (not recorded which).

Here the CDR3 DNA reads TGTGCCAGTAGTACCACGGGACTAGTTATGGTCGGGGAGCTGTTTTTT. Protein product: CASSTTGLVMVGELFF. The rearrangement links TRBV19 to TRBJ2-2; 8 nucleotides align to TRBD2. J was trimmed by 7 bases and V by 4 bases; bases with no gene match: 11. The CDR3 has 16 residues. Germline CDR1 and CDR2: LNHDA and SQIVND (reference sequence).